This T cell receptor (beta chain) was identified in a study of T cell responses to AZD1222 COVID-19 vaccine. Study-wide results and caveats: Variant regions that are unmutated are reportedly the target of nearly half of spike-specific TCRs. Spike-specific TCR repertoires showed rising breadth and depth after two AZD1222 doses.

The CDR3 covers 16 residues. The trim removed 5 bases at V and 5 bases at J, leaving 13 bases unmatched. CDR1 is SGHTA, CDR2 FQGNSA, per germline. In its sample, this clone was seen once. What it binds is not known. The data were produced by immunoSEQ multiplex PCR, yet TCRdb's version contains in-frame clones alone and is incomplete. There are over 100,000 clones in the sample; 70% to 90% occur only once, and 3% to 4% lies in the top ten. Sample: peripheral blood, taken on day 0 of AZD1222 vaccination. The rearrangement joins TRBV7-2 to TRBJ2-5; TRBD2 agrees at 8 bases. The clonotype comes from an adult in good health. Written as DNA, the CDR3 is TGTGCCAGCAGCCCTCGGACTAGCACCGCCGGTGAGACCCAGTACTTC. Its translation: CASSPRTSTAGETQYF.